The clone carrying this TCR beta chain was picked up a small number of times. Antigen specificity is unknown. This entry belongs to a study of regulatory T cells in long-lasting Graves disease. Findings and limits, study-wide: The work looked only at peripheral blood and did not look at thyroid tissue.

Time point indicated: newly diagnosed GD, antithyroid drugs for less than 3 months. TCR sequences were obtained from RNA taken from PBMCs. Criteria from the American Thyroid Association guidelines were applied to diagnose Graves' disease. Relying on iRepertoire HTBI primers and Arm-PCR of CDR3 regions, the team built TCR beta libraries. TCRdb passed the multiplex PCR reads through MiXCR, listing each CDR3 protein once. Here the sample spans about 430,000 distinct CDR3 sequences, around 16% being singletons. This sample was shared with a second study, whose subject was T cells in Graves' hyperthyroidism and ophthalmopathy.

The TCR originated in a woman aged 40 to 50 with Graves disease. The sequenced sample was peripheral blood mononuclear cells (PBMCs), obtained at new diagnosis, from a patient treated with antithyroid drugs.

CDR3 nucleotides: TGTGCCAGCAGCGTCGGGTTGGTGGGGGGCTTGAACACTGAAGCTTTCTTT. It translates to CASSVGLVGGLNTEAFF. The V gene is TRBV9, the J gene TRBJ1-1; D perhaps matches TRBD1 (6 bases). Trimming left V 2 bases short and J 0 bases short, with 17 bases between. The CDR3 length is 17 residues. Germline assignment: CDR1 SGDLS and CDR2 YYNGEE.